This T cell receptor (beta chain) comes out of a study of CXCR3-negative and CXCR3-positive naive CD8 T cells (dated by TCRdb to the late 2010s). Describing the broader study: In total, about 135 million TRB reads were obtained, corresponding to roughly 1.5 +/- 0.3 million reads per library. Diversity and physicochemical repertoire analyses were performed on about a dozen donors pooled from two independent experiments. For the TRBV-TRBJ cluster analysis, the naive subsets came from about five donors, while the memory cells came from 3 donors. Beyond this particular receptor, the publication reports: Compared with CXCR3-negative naive cells, CXCR3-positive naive cells had TRB CDR3s with higher hydrophobicity (lower Kidera factor 4), lower energy, and higher strength and volume indices. Naive CXCR3-negative and CXCR3-positive cells from the same donor showed similar TRBV-TRBJ usage, whereas memory cells showed distinct patterns. Freshly isolated PBMCs were used for most assays because CXCR3 expression went down partially after cryopreservation. Both naive subsets had comparably high repertoire diversity, while memory CD8+ T cells had much lower repertoire diversity. Surface CD5, linked to self-reactivity in mice, was comparable between naive subsets; TCR interaction strength was therefore also inferred from TRB CDR3 physicochemical properties.

The CDR3 contains 19 residues, cysteine and phenylalanine counted. The nucleotide record is missing. The germline V gene specifies KGHSH as CDR1 and LQKENI as CDR2. For each CD8+ T cell subset, flow sorting was done in triplicate, and some 300,000 cells per subset went directly into RLT lysis buffer. Naive CD8+ T cells were defined stringently as CD45RO-CCR7+CD27+CD95- to exclude memory contaminants. Standard density gradient centrifugation was used to isolate peripheral blood mononuclear cells from buffy coats. Naive CXCR3-negative and CXCR3-positive CD8+ T cells were flow-sorted using a FACSAria III. An RNeasy Mini Kit was used to extract total RNA from the sorted cells. On this clonotype: Its antigen has not been determined.

The reads were generated on a NextSeq 550. The Human TCR Profiling Kit (MiLaboratory) was used to prepare UMI-labeled 5' RACE TRB cDNA libraries. The full amount of extracted RNA was used for cDNA synthesis, and the full amount of resulting cDNA was used for PCR amplification. Libraries were prepared in parallel with an identical number of PCR cycles. As for the authors' bioinformatics: With a requirement of at least two reads per UMI, MIGEC and MiXCR extracted about 50,000 +/- 10,000 unique UMI-labeled TRB cDNA molecules per library. On average, approximately 40,000 +/- 10,000 functional in-frame TRB CDR3 nucleotide clonotypes lacking stop codons were found per library. After each sample was downsampled to 5000 UMI-labeled TRB molecules, VDJtools was used to calculate diversity metrics such as normalized Shannon-Wiener and Chao1. VDJtools was used to calculate clonotype-size-weighted physicochemical properties of the central five CDR3 residues, namely interaction energy, strength, volume and Kidera factor 4. Based on TCRdb reprocessing of the reads, there is one entry per CDR3 protein sequence, and DNA is missing. The V and J calls follow TCRdb's processing rather than the paper's. The table of this sample itemizes roughly 59,000 distinct CDR3 sequences. In total, the top ten clones hold about 0.71% of the sample.

In this chain, TRBV18 is recombined with TRBJ2-1; TCRdb reports TRBD2, a call that lacks DNA to check it against. Sequencing was done on a sample of naive CXCR3+ CD8+ T cells from blood. According to the study, the label for this sample's cell subset or site signals: CD45RO-CCR7+CD27+CD95- naive CD8+ T cells expressing CXCR3 (TNR3+). The clonotype comes from a human donor in good health. Some clones in this sample may be carry-over from other donors' samples. The CDR3 region has the sequence CASSRGTLATFGSYNEQFF.